This TCR beta chain was sequenced during a study of T cell responses to AZD1222 COVID-19 vaccine. Whole-study results and caveats: Seropositivity was recorded at baseline in only 5 or 6 AZD1222 recipients.

CDR1 is SGHNT, CDR2 YYREEE, per germline (reference sequence). J gave up 7 bases and V 2 bases, and 7 bases lay outside the gene matches. This CDR3 region has 15 residues. As to this clone: Antigen: not known.

Profiling relied on immunoSEQ multiplex PCR, and the TCRdb table lists in-frame clones only, not all of them. The table lists 120,000 or so clones, about nine tenths of them singletons. The V gene is TRBV5-4, the J gene TRBJ2-2, with 8 nucleotides matching TRBD1. The sequenced sample was peripheral blood, obtained on day 0 of AZD1222 vaccination. This clonotype was obtained from an adult in good health. CDR3 bases: TGTGCCAGCAGCTTCCGGGACAGGCCCCTCGGGGAGCTGTTTTTT. Protein product: CASSFRDRPLGELFF.